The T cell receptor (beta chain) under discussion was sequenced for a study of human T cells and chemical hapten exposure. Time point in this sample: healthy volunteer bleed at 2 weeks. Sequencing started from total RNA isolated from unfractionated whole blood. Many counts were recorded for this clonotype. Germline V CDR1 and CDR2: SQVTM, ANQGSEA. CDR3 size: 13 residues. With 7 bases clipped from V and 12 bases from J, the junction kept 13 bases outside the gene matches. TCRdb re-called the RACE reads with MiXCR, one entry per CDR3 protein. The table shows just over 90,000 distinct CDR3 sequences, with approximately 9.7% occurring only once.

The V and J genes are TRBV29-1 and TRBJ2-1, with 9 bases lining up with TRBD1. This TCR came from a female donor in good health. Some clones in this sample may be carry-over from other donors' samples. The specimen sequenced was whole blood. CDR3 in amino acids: CSALTGGPSWQFF. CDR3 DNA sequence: TGCAGCGCCCTAACAGGGGGCCCAAGTTGGCAGTTCTTC.